The TCR beta chain under discussion was sequenced for a study of CD8+CD57+ T cells in acquired aplastic anemia. Previously, flow cytometry had revealed CD8+CD57+ cell expansion in the patients chosen for sequencing. The template for TCR beta VDJ and CDR3 sequence profiling was genomic DNA. TCRdb re-analysed the reads in MiXCR, keeping a single row per CDR3 protein. Altogether fewer than 200,000 distinct CDR3 sequences are present, 71% being singletons, with the ten largest covering 45% to 60%. The source is a human donor with aplastic anemia. Sequencing input: sorted CD4+, CD8+, or CD8+CD57+ T cells (not recorded which) from PBMCs.

CDR3 region: CATSDPGLAGGETQYF. The CDR3 DNA follows: TGTGCCACCAGTGATCCGGGACTAGCGGGAGGAGAGACCCAGTACTTC. The V call is TRBV24-1, the J call TRBJ2-5, with 15 positions matching TRBD2. Germline trimming cut 3 bases from V and 4 bases from J; bases unmatched to any gene: 2. The CDR3 is made up of 16 amino acids. CDR1 is KGHDR and CDR2 is SFDVKD in the germline V gene.